Listed here is a single T cell receptor beta chain. Its antigen is undetermined. The sample originates from a study of cytomegalovirus exposure and HLA in healthy donors. V shed 1 base and J shed 3 bases, with 18 bases lying between them. Germline loops: CDR1 SGHAT, CDR2 FQNNGV. There are 17 residues in the CDR3. Primers included in the PCR were 60 Vbeta and 13 Jbeta primers. The table came from immunoSEQ multiplex PCR; TCRdb's copy has only in-frame clones and leaves some out. The data show 150,000 to 200,000 clones, with 77% seen just once and about 3.4% held by the top ten. Broader study findings: In vitro testing confirmed a few CMV-associated chains as specific for CMV antigens. Rare TCR sequences predominated, though certain public TCRs were found in many donors.

The sample taken for sequencing was PBMCs. The chain carries TRBV11-2 and TRBJ1-1, with D perhaps matching TRBD1 (5 bases). This receptor was identified in a female donor in good health and CMV-seronegative. This CDR3 is CASSLVRYRQQYTEAFF. DNA of the CDR3: TGTGCCAGCAGCTTAGTAAGATATCGACAGCAATACACTGAAGCTTTCTTT.